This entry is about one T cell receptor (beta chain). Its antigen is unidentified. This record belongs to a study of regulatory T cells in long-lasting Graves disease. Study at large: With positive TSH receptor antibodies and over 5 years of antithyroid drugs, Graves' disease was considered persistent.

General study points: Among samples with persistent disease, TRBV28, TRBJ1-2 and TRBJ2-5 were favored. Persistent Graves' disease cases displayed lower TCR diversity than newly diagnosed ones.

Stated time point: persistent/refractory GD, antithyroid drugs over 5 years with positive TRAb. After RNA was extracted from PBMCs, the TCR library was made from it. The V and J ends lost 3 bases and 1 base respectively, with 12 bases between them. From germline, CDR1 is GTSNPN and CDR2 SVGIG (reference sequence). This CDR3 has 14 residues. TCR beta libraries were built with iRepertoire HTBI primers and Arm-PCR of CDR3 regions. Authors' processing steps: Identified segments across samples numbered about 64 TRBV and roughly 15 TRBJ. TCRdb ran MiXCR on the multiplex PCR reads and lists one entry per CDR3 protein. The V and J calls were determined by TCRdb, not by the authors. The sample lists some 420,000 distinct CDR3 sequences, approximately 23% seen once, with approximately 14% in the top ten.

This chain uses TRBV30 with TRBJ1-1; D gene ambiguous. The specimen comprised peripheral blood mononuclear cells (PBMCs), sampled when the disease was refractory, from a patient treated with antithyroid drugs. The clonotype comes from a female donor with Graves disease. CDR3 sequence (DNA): TGTGCCTGGAGCGACGTGGGTGAGAACACTGAAGCTTTCTTT. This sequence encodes CAWSDVGENTEAFF.